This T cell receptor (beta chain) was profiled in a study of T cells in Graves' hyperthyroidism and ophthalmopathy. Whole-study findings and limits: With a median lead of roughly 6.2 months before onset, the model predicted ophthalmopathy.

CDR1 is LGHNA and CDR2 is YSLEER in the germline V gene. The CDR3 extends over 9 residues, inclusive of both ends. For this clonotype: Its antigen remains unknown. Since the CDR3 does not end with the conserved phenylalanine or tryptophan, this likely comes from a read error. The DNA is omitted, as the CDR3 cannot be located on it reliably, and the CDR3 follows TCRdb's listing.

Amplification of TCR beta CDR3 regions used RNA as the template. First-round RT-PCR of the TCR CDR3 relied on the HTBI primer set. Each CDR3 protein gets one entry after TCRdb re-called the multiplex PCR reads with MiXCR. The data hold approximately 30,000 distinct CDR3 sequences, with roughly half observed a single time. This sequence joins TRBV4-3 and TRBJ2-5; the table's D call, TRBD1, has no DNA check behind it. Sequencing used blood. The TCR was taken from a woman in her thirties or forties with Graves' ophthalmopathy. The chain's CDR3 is CASSQQGGA.